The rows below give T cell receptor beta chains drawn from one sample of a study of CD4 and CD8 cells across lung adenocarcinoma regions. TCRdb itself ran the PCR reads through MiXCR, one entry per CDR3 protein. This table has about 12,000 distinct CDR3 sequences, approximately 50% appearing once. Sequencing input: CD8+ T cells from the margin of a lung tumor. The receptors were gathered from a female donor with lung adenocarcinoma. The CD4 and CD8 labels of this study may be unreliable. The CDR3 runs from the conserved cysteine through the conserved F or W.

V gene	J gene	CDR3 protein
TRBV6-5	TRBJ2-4	CASSMPGGQGNIQYF
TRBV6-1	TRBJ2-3	CASMWRGASTDTQYF
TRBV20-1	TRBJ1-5	CSAKRSYLGIYSNQPQHF
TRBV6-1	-	CASGRNNEQFF
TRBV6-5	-	CASRYRTSGRDNEQYF
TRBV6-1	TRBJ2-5	CASSEAREATQYF
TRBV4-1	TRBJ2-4	CASSPGLRGKDTQYF
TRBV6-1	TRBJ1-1	CASSGGIGTMNTEAFF
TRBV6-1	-	CASSASGRALKQFF
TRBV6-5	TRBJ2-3	CASSSTPTNTQYF
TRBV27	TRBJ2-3	CAGWWRGAKNTQYF
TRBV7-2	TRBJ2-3	CASSREKSSGGLRGDTQYF
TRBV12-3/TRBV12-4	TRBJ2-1	CASSLLLAGVNEQFF
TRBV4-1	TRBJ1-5	CASSQDPPLRSNQPQHF
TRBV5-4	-	CASSSTGTGGYEQYF
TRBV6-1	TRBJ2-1	CASRLGASGRYSYNEQFF
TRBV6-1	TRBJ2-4	CASTPWGLAKNIQYF
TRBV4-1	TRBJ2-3	CATGQGANNTQYF
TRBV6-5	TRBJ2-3	CASSYSGSSTDTQYF
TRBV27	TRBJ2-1	CASSPWRWANEQFF
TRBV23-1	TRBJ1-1	CASSSRKGFMNTEAFF
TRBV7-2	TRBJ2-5	CASSLSSGNQETQYF
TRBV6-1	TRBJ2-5	CASSGPLGETQYF
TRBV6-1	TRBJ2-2	CASSRSSMAGELFF
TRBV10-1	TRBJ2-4	CGSTGLSAKDTQYF
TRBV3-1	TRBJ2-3	CASSQDWGRGQGDTQYF
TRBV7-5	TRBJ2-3	CISVSEARRESGGAADTQYF
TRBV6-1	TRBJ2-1	CATSSWNNEQFF
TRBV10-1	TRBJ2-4	CASRDTGGGATNMQYF
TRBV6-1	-	CASSEFFGTETYEQYF
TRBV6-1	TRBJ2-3	CASRGSGDRAKDTQYF
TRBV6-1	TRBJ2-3	CASSPRGLRTTDTQYF
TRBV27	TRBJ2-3	CASSLWGLAGNFPDTQYF
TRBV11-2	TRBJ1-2	CASSWDRGVYGYTF
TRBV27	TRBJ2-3	CASSLGGFTDTQYF
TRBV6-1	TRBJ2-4	CASRPGVAAKDTQYF
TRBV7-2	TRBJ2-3	CASSRGGAADTQYF
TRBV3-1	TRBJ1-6	CASSDRDNSPLHF
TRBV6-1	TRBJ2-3	CASSEGLGGRARKTQYF
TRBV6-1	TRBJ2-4	CASTTGGEGNIQYF